This entry describes one T cell receptor beta chain. This sample was taken from a study of molecular identifiers for immune sequencing clone quantification. MiXCR was run by TCRdb on the PCR reads, yielding one entry per CDR3 protein. The sample carries around 460,000 distinct CDR3 sequences, 20% to 25% recorded once. This CDR3 contains 15 residues. Per the germline V gene, CDR1 is MNHEY and CDR2 is SVGAGI. V lost 0 bases, J lost 12 bases, and 18 bases lay in between. The sequence was obtained from a human donor in good health. Some libraries in this study had Jurkat cell RNA spiked in. This chain joins TRBV6-5 and TRBJ2-1; D not resolved. Sequencing used naive CD8+ T cells from blood, with Jurkat cell RNA spiked in. Subset denoted: FACS-sorted CD8+CD4-CCR7+CD45RA+ naive T cells. Written as DNA, the CDR3 is TGTGCCAGCAGTTACTCACTGACAAATCCCCCCGGGCAGTTCTTC. Protein: CASSYSLTNPPGQFF.